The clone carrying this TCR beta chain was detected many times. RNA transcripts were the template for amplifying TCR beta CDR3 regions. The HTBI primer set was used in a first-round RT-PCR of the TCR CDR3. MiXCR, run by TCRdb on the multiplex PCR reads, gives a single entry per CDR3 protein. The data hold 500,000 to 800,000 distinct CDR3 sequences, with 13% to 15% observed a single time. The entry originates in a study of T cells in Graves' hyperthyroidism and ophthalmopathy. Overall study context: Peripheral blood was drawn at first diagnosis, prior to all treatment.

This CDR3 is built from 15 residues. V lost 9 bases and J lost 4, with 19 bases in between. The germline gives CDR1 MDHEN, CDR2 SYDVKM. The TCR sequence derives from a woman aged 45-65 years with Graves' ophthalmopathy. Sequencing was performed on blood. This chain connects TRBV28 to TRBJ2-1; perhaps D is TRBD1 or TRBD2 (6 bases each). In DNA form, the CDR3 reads TGTGCCAGTGCCCTAGCTGGAGGGGGTTACAATGAGCAGTTCTTC. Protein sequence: CASALAGGGYNEQFF.